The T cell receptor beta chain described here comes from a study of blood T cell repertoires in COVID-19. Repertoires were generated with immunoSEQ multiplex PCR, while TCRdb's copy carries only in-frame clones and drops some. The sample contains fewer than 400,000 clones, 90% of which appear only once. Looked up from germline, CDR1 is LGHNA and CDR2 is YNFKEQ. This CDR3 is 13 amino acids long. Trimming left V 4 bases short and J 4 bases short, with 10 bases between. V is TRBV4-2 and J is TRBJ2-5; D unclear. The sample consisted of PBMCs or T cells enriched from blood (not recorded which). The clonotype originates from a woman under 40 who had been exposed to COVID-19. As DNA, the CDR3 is TGTGCCAGCAGCCTCCCCGGGTTAGAGACCCAGTACTTC. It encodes CASSLPGLETQYF.